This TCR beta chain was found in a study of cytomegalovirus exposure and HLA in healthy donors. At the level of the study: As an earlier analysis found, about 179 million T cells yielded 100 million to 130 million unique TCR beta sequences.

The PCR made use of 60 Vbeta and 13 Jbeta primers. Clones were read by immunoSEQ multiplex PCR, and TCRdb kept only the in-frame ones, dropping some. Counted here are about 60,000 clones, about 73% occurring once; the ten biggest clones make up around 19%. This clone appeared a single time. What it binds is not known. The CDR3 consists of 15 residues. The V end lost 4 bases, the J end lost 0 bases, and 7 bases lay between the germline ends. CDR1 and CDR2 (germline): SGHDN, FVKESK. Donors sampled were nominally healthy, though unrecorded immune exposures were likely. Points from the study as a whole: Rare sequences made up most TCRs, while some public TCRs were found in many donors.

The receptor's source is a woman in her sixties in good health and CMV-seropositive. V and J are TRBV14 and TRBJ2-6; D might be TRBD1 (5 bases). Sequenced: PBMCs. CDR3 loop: CASSPDSSGANVLTF. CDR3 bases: TGTGCCAGCAGCCCCGACAGCTCTGGGGCCAACGTCCTGACTTTC.